The source of this T cell receptor beta chain is a study of early T cells in non-severe SARS-CoV-2 infection. TCRdb analysed the 5' RACE reads with MiXCR anew, one entry per CDR3 protein. The top ten clones hold over 10% of a sample with approximately 45,000 distinct CDR3 sequences, 6.1% of them seen once. The table lists this clonotype with a few counts. V lost 5 bases and J 3 bases, leaving 11 bases between the germline ends. The CDR3 spans 13 residues. Per the germline V gene, CDR1 is SGHRS and CDR2 is YFSETQ. The receptor comes from an adult who was a healthcare worker with PCR-confirmed SARS-CoV-2 infection or an uninfected control (not recorded which). This chain connects TRBV5-1 to TRBJ2-5; D remains ambiguous. Sequences were obtained from whole blood. CDR3 loop: CASRVGREETQYF. In nucleotides, the CDR3 is TGCGCCAGCAGGGTCGGAAGGGAAGAGACCCAGTACTTC.